This passage covers 28 T cell receptor beta chains from one sample sequenced in a study of shared clonotypes between healthy human individuals. Profiled with immunoSEQ multiplex PCR; TCRdb holds only in-frame clones, not every one. The data contain 2 million to 2.5 million clones, under 95% of them seen just once; the ten biggest clones take up around 0.35%. Material for sequencing was naive CD4+ T cells from PBMCs. Subset meaning: CD45RA+ positively selected. These receptors were obtained from a man younger than 35 in good health. Some clones in this sample may be carry-over from other donors' samples.

The V and J genes are TRBV29-1 and TRBJ2-7; D remains unclear. Germline CDR1 reads SQVTM; CDR2 reads ANQGSEA. This CDR3 region has 12 residues. Trimming removed 4 bases at V and 3 bases at J, with 10 bases between. This CDR3 reads CSVATLSYEQYF. CDR3 bases: TGCAGCGTTGCCACGTTAAGCTACGAGCAGTACTTC.

CDR3 region: CASSLNPNKEAFF. Written as DNA, the CDR3 is TGTGCCAGCAGCTTGAACCCCAACAAAGAAGCTTTCTTT. The chain is built from TRBV7-2 and TRBJ1-1; D unresolved. There are 13 residues in the CDR3. Trimming took off 3 bases at V and 8 bases at J, with 13 bases between the two ends. Germline V lookup: CDR1 SGHTA, CDR2 FQGNSA.

The V and J genes are TRBV7-2 and TRBJ2-2; possible D gene TRBD2, 6 bases. CDR1 SGHTA and CDR2 FQGNSA come from the germline V gene. V gave up 1 base and J gave up 5 bases, with 11 bases separating them. This CDR3 has 15 residues. As DNA, the CDR3 is TGTGCCAGCAGCTTAGACTCGCGGGAAACCGGGGAGCTGTTTTTT. This codes for CASSLDSRETGELFF.

This clone was seen just once. The V gene is TRBV28, the J gene TRBJ1-1; 11 nucleotides match TRBD1. The CDR3 is 15 residues long. Germline V gives CDR1 MDHEN, CDR2 SYDVKM. Trimming took 2 bases from V and 4 from J; bases not matched to a gene: 3. CDR3: CASSLSGTGGTEAFF. The DNA of the CDR3 is TGTGCCAGCAGTTTAAGTGGGACAGGGGGCACTGAAGCTTTCTTT.

This clone has a single count. This rearrangement joins TRBV19 to TRBJ2-3, with 11 bases identical to TRBD2. Per germline, CDR1 LNHDA and CDR2 SQIVND (reference sequence). The CDR3 is made up of 14 amino acids. The V segment lost 6 bases and the J segment 5 bases; nucleotides outside the gene matches: 4. CDR3 sequence reads: CASRTTSGRDTQYF. DNA for the CDR3: TGTGCCAGTAGGACTACTAGCGGGAGAGATACGCAGTATTTT.

The CDR3 bases are TGTGCCCCTCGGGTTTCCGGGGAGCTGTTTTTT. Its protein is CAPRVSGELFF. The chain is built from TRBV11-2 and TRBJ2-2; D is uncertain. The CDR3 runs 11 residues. The V and J ends lost 11 bases and 6 bases respectively, with 10 bases between them. From germline, CDR1 is SGHAT and CDR2 FQNNGV. Filled out from reference TRBV11-2 and TRBJ2-2, the complete variable domain reads EAGVAQSPRYKIIEKRQSVAFWCNPISGHATLYWYQQILGQGPKLLIQFQNNGVVDDSQLPKDRFSAERLKGVDSTLKIQPAKLEDSAVYLCAPRVSGELFFGEGSRLTVL.

Comments on this clone: Distinct nucleotide sequences in the sample also encode this CDR3. The J gene is TRBJ2-1, the V gene TRBV9; TRBD2 aligns across 10 bases. Germline CDR1 is SGDLS and CDR2 is YYNGEE. The CDR3 consists of 16 residues. J was trimmed by 4 bases and V by 0 bases; bases with no gene match: 4. CDR3 protein: CASSVASGSTYNEQFF. Here the CDR3 DNA reads TGTGCCAGCAGCGTAGCTAGCGGGAGTACGTACAATGAGCAGTTCTTC. The variable domain in full, completed from reference TRBV9 and TRBJ2-1, reads DSGVTQTPKHLITATGQRVTLRCSPRSGDLSVYWYQQSLDQGLQFLIQYYNGEERAKGNILERFSAQQFPDLHSELNLSSLELGDSALYFCASSVASGSTYNEQFFGPGTRLTVL.

The chain's CDR3 is CATAGLYGYTF. The CDR3, as DNA: TGTGCCACCGCAGGACTCTATGGCTACACCTTC. This chain uses TRBV15 with TRBJ1-2; D unresolved. Germline CDR1 reads LNHNV; CDR2 reads YYDKDF (reference sequence). V lost 8 bases and J 4 bases, leaving 8 bases between the germline ends. The CDR3 length is 11 residues.

The chain employs TRBV11-2 and TRBJ1-4; TRBD1 is a possible D gene (6 bases). Per the germline V gene, CDR1 is SGHAT and CDR2 is FQNNGV. Between the trimmed V and J ends, which lost 1 base and 4 bases, there was a span of 13 bases. There are 16 residues in the CDR3. The chain's CDR3 is CASSLGRGGGNEKLFF. The CDR3 DNA reads as TGTGCCAGCAGCTTAGGAAGGGGAGGGGGTAATGAAAAACTGTTTTTT.

The chain combines TRBV28 with TRBJ1-4; D possibly corresponds to TRBD1 (6 bases). This CDR3 has 15 residues. From germline, CDR1 is MDHEN and CDR2 SYDVKM. V was pared by 5 bases and J by 5 bases, with 15 bases between. The DNA of the CDR3 is TGTGCCAGCAGTCAAAGGGGGATTGGGAATGAAAAACTGTTTTTT. The encoded protein is CASSQRGIGNEKLFF.

The gene calls are TRBV27 and TRBJ2-5, with a possible D match to TRBD1 (6 bases). CDR1 MNHEY and CDR2 SMNVEV come from the germline V gene (reference sequence). V was clipped by 3 bases and J by 6 bases, with 11 bases between them. The CDR3 consists of 13 residues. CDR3 sequence reads: CASSFQGLQTQYF. For the CDR3, the DNA is TGTGCCAGCAGTTTCCAGGGGCTACAGACCCAGTACTTC.

The J gene is TRBJ2-3, the V gene TRBV30; 8 bases map to TRBD2. Trimming cost V 5 bases and J 1 base; bases outside gene matches: 5. CDR1 GTSNPN and CDR2 SVGIG come from the germline V gene (reference sequence). The CDR3 sequence is 14 residues long. The CDR3 here is CAWLISGGTDTQYF. As DNA, the CDR3 is TGTGCCTGGCTCATTAGCGGGGGCACAGATACGCAGTATTTT. The full variable domain, rest sourced from reference TRBV30 and TRBJ2-3, is SQTIHQWPATLVQPVGSPLSLECTVEGTSNPNLYWYRQAAGRGLQLLFYSVGIGQISSEVPQNLSASRPQDRQFILSSKKLLLSDSGFYLCAWLISGGTDTQYFGPGTRLTVL.

About this clone itself: The same CDR3 can be traced to other DNA sequences in this sample. The rearrangement joins TRBV5-1 to TRBJ1-1; no firm D call. Germline V lookup: CDR1 SGHRS, CDR2 YFSETQ. This CDR3 is 15 amino acids long. V lost 0 bases to trimming and J lost 1 base, with 10 bases between them. CDR3 nucleotides: TGCGCCAGCAGCTTGGGGCGGACGGCGAACACTGAAGCTTTCTTT. Residues: CASSLGRTANTEAFF.

The chain couples TRBV5-1 to TRBJ2-5; D may be TRBD2 (5 bases). CDR1 is SGHRS and CDR2 is YFSETQ in the germline V gene. Trimming took off 0 bases at V and 5 bases at J, with 14 bases between the two ends. This CDR3 is built from 15 residues. As DNA, the CDR3 is TGCGCCAGCAGCTTGGCCTTTGGTGGGAGCGAGACCCAGTACTTC. It translates to CASSLAFGGSETQYF.

V usage is TRBV6-6 and J usage is TRBJ2-7; maybe TRBD1 (5 bases). This CDR3 has 14 amino acids. CDR1 MNHNY and CDR2 SVGAGI come from the germline V gene (reference sequence). Trimming pared 6 bases from V and 4 bases from J, leaving 16 bases between. In DNA, the CDR3 is TGTGCCAGCAGGACAGCTTTTGTGGGGTACGAGCAGTACTTC. Translating gives CASRTAFVGYEQYF.

V gene TRBV5-8 combines with J gene TRBJ2-4, with D uncertain. The CDR3 sequence is 11 residues long. V lost 0 bases to trimming and J lost 8 bases, with 3 bases between them. Germline lookup yields CDR1 SGHTS and CDR2 YDEGEE. The CDR3 nucleotides read TGTGCCAGCAGCTTGGAATACATTCAGTACTTC. Translating it yields CASSLEYIQYF.

This chain links TRBV29-1 with TRBJ2-3; D is perhaps TRBD1 or TRBD2 (5 bases each). Between the trimmed V and J ends, which lost 1 base and 0 bases, there was a span of 14 bases. The CDR3 runs 16 residues. The germline V gene encodes CDR1 SQVTM and CDR2 ANQGSEA. CDR3 sequence (DNA): TGCAGCGTTGAAGCCCGGGGACGAGCTAGCACAGATACGCAGTATTTT. It yields the protein CSVEARGRASTDTQYF.

The chain is built from TRBV7-9 and TRBJ2-1, with 15 bases fitting TRBD2. Germline V CDR1 and CDR2: SEHNR, FQNEAQ (reference sequence). This CDR3 has 19 amino acids. V was clipped by 1 base and J by 0 bases; unmatched bases: 4. CDR3 bases: TGTGCCAGCAGCTTAGGGGGACTAGCGGGAGGCTCCTCCTACAATGAGCAGTTCTTC. It yields the protein CASSLGGLAGGSSYNEQFF.

The genes are TRBV4-2 and TRBJ1-3; unclear D gene. The V gene's germline CDR1 is LGHNA and CDR2 YNFKEQ. Trimming pared 0 bases from V and 4 bases from J, leaving 13 bases between. CDR3 length: 16 amino acids. The chain's CDR3 is CASSQEEGIGGNTIYF. CDR3 in DNA: TGTGCCAGCAGCCAAGAGGAGGGAATCGGAGGAAACACCATATATTTT.

This clone showed up just once. The chain recombines TRBV4-1 with TRBJ2-3; D remains unclear. The CDR3 consists of 15 residues. Trimming took 0 bases from V and 9 from J, leaving 16 bases between them. Germline V gene data show CDR1 as MGHRA and CDR2 as YSYEKL. For the CDR3, the DNA is TGCGCCAGCAGCCAAGATGAATCTAGATGGAACACGCAGTATTTT. This sequence encodes CASSQDESRWNTQYF.

The chain recombines TRBV28 with TRBJ2-1; 9 nucleotides match TRBD2. The trim removed 4 bases at V and 4 bases at J, leaving 8 bases unmatched. Germline lookup yields CDR1 MDHEN and CDR2 SYDVKM. This CDR3 has 16 residues. CDR3 residues: CASSSRTSEPYNEQFF. In DNA, the CDR3 is TGTGCCAGCAGTTCACGGACTAGCGAGCCTTACAATGAGCAGTTCTTC. Supplemented by reference TRBV28 and TRBJ2-1, the full variable domain reads DVKVTQSSRYLVKRTGEKVFLECVQDMDHENMFWYRQDPGLGLRLIYFSYDVKMKEKGDIPEGYSVSREKKERFSLILESASTNQTSMYLCASSSRTSEPYNEQFFGPGTRLTVL.

The chain links TRBV28 to TRBJ1-2; TRBD1 matches 7 bases. Germline trimming cut 5 bases from V and 7 bases from J; bases unmatched to any gene: 19. This CDR3 has 17 amino acids. CDR1 MDHEN and CDR2 SYDVKM come from the germline V gene. DNA of the CDR3: TGTGCCAGCAGTGGAGGGGACAGCTTAGAGAGGACTGCTGGCTACACCTTC. The encoded protein is CASSGGDSLERTAGYTF.

The rearrangement joins TRBV7-8 to TRBJ2-5, with TRBD1 matching 9 bases. This CDR3 is 15 amino acids long. Germline loops: CDR1 SGHVS, CDR2 FQNEAQ. The V and J ends lost 6 bases and 7 bases, in that order; junction bases with no gene match: 12. CDR3 coding DNA: TGTGCCAGCAGACACAGGGGGCGGGACCCGGGGACCCAGTACTTC. Translating gives CASRHRGRDPGTQYF.

The chain recombines TRBV4-1 with TRBJ1-4, with D possibly being TRBD1 (6 bases). The V and J ends lost 1 base and 6 bases respectively, with 6 bases between them. CDR1 and CDR2 (germline): MGHRA, YSYEKL. The CDR3 is 13 residues long. The CDR3 DNA reads TGCGCCAGCAGCCAAGCAGGGGATGAAAAACTGTTTTTT. Translating gives CASSQAGDEKLFF.

This chain uses TRBV5-1 with TRBJ2-6; D may be TRBD1 (5 bases). V lost 0 bases and J lost 2, with 9 bases in between. The CDR3 totals 16 residues. From germline, CDR1 is SGHRS and CDR2 YFSETQ. CDR3 DNA: TGCGCCAGCAGCTTGGAGGGGCAGCCTGGGGCCAACGTCCTGACTTTC. Translation: CASSLEGQPGANVLTF.

The chain combines TRBV19 with TRBJ2-7; TRBD1 matches 10 bases. After removal of 6 bases from V and 2 bases from J, the junction contained 10 bases not matched to a gene. Looked up from germline, CDR1 is LNHDA and CDR2 is SQIVND (reference sequence). The CDR3 is made up of 16 amino acids. The CDR3 loop is CASRETGQGITYEQYF. The CDR3 nucleotides read TGTGCCAGTAGGGAAACGGGACAGGGGATTACCTACGAGCAGTACTTC.

There are a few counts of this clone. The chain joins TRBV18 to TRBJ1-2; no definite D call. The ends were cut back, 6 bases at V and 4 bases at J, with 15 bases in the middle. The CDR3 length is 14 residues. Germline V gives CDR1 KGHSH, CDR2 LQKENI. DNA of the CDR3: TGTGCCAGCTCTCCCGACCTCGAGGCCTATGGCTACACCTTC. It translates to CASSPDLEAYGYTF.

Worth noting for this clone: Distinct nucleotide sequences in the sample also encode this CDR3. The chain carries TRBV11-2 and TRBJ1-2, with TRBD1 as a possible D gene (6 bases). Trimming removed 2 bases from V and 6 bases from J, with 16 bases in between. This CDR3 spans 15 amino acids. CDR1 SGHAT and CDR2 FQNNGV come from the germline V gene. The CDR3 nucleotides read TGTGCCAGCAGCTTACTAGTTCACAGGGTTGATGGCTACACCTTC. Its translation is CASSLLVHRVDGYTF.